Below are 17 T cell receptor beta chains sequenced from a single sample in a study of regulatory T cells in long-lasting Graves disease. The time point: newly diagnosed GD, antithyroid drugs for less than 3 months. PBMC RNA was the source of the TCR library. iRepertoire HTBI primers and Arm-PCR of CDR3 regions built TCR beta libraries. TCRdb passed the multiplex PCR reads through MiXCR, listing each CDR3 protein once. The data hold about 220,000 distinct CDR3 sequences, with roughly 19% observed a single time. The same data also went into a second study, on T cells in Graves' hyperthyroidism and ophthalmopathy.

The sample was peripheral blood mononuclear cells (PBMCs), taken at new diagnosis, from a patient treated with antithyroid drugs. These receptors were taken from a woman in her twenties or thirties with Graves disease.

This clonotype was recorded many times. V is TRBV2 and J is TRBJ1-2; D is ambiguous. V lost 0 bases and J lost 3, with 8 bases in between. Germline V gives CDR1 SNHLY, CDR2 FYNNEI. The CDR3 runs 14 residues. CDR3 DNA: TGTGCCAGCAGTGAAGCGTCGAGTTACTATGGCTACACCTTC. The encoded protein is CASSEASSYYGYTF.

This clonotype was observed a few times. CDR3 in DNA: TGTGCCAGCAGTGAAGCGCTAAGGGAAGGCTACACCTTC. It codes for CASSEALREGYTF. The chain carries TRBV6-1 and TRBJ1-2, with D uncertain. The germline CDR1 and CDR2 sequences are MNHNS and SASEGT. CDR3 size: 13 residues. The V end lost 0 bases, the J end lost 8 bases, and 10 bases lay between the germline ends.

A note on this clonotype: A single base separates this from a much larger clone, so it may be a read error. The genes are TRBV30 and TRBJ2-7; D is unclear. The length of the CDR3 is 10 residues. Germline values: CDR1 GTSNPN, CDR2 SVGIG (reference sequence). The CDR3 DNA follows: TGTGACTGGAGTGGGGTCGAGCAGTACTTC. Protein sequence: CDWSGVEQYF.

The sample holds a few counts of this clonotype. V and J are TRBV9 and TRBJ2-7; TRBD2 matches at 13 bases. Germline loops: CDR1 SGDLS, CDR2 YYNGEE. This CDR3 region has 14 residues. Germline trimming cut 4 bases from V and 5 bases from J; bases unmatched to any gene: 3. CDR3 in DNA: TGTGCCAGCAGCCGGACTAGCGGGAGACACGAGCAGTACTTC. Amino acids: CASSRTSGRHEQYF.

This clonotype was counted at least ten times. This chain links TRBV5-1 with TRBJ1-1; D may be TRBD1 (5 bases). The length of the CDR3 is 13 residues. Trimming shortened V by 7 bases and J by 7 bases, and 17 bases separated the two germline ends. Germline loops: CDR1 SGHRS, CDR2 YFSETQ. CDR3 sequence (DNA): TGCGCCAGCGCCCCCCGGGGGGATGTTGAAGCTTTCTTT. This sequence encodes CASAPRGDVEAFF.

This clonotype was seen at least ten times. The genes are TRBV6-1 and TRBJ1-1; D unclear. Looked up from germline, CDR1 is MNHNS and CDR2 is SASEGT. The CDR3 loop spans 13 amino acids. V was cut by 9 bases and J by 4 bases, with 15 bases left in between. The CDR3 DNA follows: TGTGCCAGTGATCTCTGGGGAGGCACTGAAGCTTTCTTT. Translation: CASDLWGGTEAFF.

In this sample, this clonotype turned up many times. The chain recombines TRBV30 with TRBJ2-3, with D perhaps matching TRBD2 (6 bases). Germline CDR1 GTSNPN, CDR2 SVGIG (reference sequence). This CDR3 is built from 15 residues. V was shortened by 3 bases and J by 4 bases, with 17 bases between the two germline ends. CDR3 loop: CAWSLQAGSSDTQYF. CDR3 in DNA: TGTGCCTGGAGCCTACAGGCGGGGTCATCAGATACGCAGTATTTT.

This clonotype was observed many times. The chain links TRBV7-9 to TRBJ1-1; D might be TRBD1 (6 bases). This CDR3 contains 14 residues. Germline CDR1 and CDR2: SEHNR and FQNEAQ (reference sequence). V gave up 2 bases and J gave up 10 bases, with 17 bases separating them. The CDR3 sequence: CASSLRGPADIAFF. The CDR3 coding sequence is TGTGCCAGCAGCTTACGGGGGCCGGCCGATATAGCTTTCTTT. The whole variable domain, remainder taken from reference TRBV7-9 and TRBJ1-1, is DTGVSQNPRHKITKRGQNVTFRCDPISEHNRLYWYRQTLGQGPEFLTYFQNEAQLEKSRLLSDRFSAERPKGSFSTLEIQRTEQGDSAMYLCASSLRGPADIAFFGQGTRLTVV.

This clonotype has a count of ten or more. The CDR3 reads CASSGGVPAQPQHF. In nucleotides, the CDR3 is TGTGCCAGCAGCGGGGGAGTTCCGGCTCAGCCCCAGCATTTT. This chain connects TRBV9 to TRBJ1-5; D is undetermined. V was trimmed by 3 bases and J by 6 bases, leaving 13 bases between them. There are 14 residues in the CDR3. Per germline, CDR1 SGDLS and CDR2 YYNGEE. Combining the CDR3 with reference TRBV9 and TRBJ1-5 gives the whole variable domain DSGVTQTPKHLITATGQRVTLRCSPRSGDLSVYWYQQSLDQGLQFLIQYYNGEERAKGNILERFSAQQFPDLHSELNLSSLELGDSALYFCASSGGVPAQPQHFGDGTRLSIL.

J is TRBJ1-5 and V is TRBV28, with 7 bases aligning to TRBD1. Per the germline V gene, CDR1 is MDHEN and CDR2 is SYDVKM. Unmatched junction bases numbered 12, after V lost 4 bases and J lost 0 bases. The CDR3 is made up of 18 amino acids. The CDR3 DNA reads TGTGCCAGCAGTTCCTCCTGGGACAGCCGCTATAGCAATCAGCCCCAGCATTTT. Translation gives CASSSSWDSRYSNQPQHF. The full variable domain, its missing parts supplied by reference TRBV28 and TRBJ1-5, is DVKVTQSSRYLVKRTGEKVFLECVQDMDHENMFWYRQDPGLGLRLIYFSYDVKMKEKGDIPEGYSVSREKKERFSLILESASTNQTSMYLCASSSSWDSRYSNQPQHFGDGTRLSIL.

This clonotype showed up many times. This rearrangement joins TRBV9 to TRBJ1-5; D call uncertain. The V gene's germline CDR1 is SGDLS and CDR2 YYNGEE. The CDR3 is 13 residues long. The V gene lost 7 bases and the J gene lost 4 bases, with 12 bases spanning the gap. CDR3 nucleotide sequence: TGTGCCAGCGGGGAGGGCGGGAATCAGCCCCAGCATTTT. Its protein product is CASGEGGNQPQHF.

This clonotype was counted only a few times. DNA for the CDR3: TGTGCCATCAGTGAGGTGGCGGACTACACCTTC. Amino acids: CAISEVADYTF. J is TRBJ1-2 and V is TRBV10-3; D is uncertain. The CDR3 extends over 11 amino acids. V was pared by 2 bases and J by 10 bases, with 8 bases between. Germline lookup yields CDR1 ENHRY and CDR2 SYGVKD.

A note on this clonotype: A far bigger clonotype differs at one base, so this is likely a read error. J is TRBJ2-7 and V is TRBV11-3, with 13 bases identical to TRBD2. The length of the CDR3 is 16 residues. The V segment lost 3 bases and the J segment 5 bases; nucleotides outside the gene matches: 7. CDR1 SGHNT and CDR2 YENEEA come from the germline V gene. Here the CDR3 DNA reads TGTGCCAGCAGCTTCACCGGGACTAGCGGGGTCCACGAGCAGTACTTC. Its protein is CASSFTGTSGVHEQYF.

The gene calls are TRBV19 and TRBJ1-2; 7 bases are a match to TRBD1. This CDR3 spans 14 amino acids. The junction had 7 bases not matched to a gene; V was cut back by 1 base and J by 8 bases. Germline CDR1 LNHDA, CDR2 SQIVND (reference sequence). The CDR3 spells CASSIGGYRGGYTF. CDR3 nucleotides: TGTGCCAGTAGTATAGGTGGTTACAGGGGAGGCTACACCTTC.

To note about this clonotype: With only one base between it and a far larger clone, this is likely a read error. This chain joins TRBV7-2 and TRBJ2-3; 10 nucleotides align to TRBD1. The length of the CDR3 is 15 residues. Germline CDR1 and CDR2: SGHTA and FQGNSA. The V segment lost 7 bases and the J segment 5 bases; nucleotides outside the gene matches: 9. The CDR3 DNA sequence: TGTGCCAGCACCAAGGACAGGGGGGAGAAAGATACGCAGTATTTT. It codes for CASTKDRGEKDTQYF. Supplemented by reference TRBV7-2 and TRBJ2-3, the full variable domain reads GAGVSQSPSNKVTEKGKDVELRCDPISGHTALYWYRQSLGQGLEFLIYFQGNSAPDKSGLPSDRFSAERTGGSVSTLTIQRTQQEDSAVYLCASTKDRGEKDTQYFGPGTRLTVL.

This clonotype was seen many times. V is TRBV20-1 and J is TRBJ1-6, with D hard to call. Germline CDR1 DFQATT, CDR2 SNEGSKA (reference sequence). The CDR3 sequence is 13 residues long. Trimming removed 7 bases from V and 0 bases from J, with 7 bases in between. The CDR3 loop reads CSGLGSYNSPLHF. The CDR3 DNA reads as TGCAGTGGATTGGGCTCCTATAATTCACCCCTCCACTTT.

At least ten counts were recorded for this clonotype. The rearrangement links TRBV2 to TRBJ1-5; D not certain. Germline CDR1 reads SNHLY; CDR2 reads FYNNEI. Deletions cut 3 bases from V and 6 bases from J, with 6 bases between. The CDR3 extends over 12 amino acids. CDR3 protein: CASSDGSQPQHF. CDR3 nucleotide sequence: TGTGCCAGCAGTGACGGTAGTCAGCCCCAGCATTTT. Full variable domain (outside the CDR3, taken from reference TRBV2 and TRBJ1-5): EPEVTQTPSHQVTQMGQEVILRCVPISNHLYFYWYRQILGQKVEFLVSFYNNEISEKSEIFDDQFSVERPDGSNFTLKIRSTKLEDSAMYFCASSDGSQPQHFGDGTRLSIL.